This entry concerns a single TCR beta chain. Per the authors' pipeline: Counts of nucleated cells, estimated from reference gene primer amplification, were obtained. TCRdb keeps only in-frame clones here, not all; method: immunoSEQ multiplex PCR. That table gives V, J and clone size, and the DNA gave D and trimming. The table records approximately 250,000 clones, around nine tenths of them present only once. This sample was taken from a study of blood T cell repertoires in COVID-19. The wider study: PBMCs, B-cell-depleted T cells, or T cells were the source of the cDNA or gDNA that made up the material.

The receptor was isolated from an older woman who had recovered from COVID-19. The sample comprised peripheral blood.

CDR3 DNA sequence: TGCGCCAGCAGCTTCGAAGGGTTGAGGGGACAGAGGATGGCCGGGGAGCTGTTTTTT. It specifies CASSFEGLRGQRMAGELFF. The V call is TRBV5-1, the J call TRBJ2-2, with 7 nucleotides matching TRBD1. Germline V gives CDR1 SGHRS, CDR2 YFSETQ. V dropped 2 bases and J dropped 6; count of bases not matched to a gene: 19. The CDR3 extends over 19 amino acids.